This T cell receptor beta chain is from a study of human T cells and chemical hapten exposure. Overall study context: During the roughly 24-week study period, patients had diphenylcyclopropenone applied to the scalp every week. Whole-study results and caveats: Sensitizing to DPC left TCRs with a frequency above 1 in 1000 unaltered.

Time point specified: pre-sensitization, week 0. Treatment reported: therapeutic diphenylcyclopropenone sensitization with weekly scalp DPC. This CDR3 comprises 15 residues. In germline, CDR1 is SGHRS, CDR2 YFSETQ. V lost 5 bases to trimming and J lost 2 bases; unmatched junction nucleotides: 5. TCRdb called the RACE reads again in MiXCR, with one record for every CDR3 protein. The table lists 280,000 or so distinct CDR3 sequences, 7.7% of them singletons. This clonotype was counted only a few times. Its antigen is not known. The sequenced sample was whole blood, obtained in connection with sensitization to the hapten diphenylcyclopropenone (DPC). The clonotype comes from a man between 18 and 35 years old with alopecia areata. Some clones in this sample may be carry-over from other donors' samples. V usage is TRBV5-1 and J usage is TRBJ1-2; TRBD1 agrees at 11 bases. As DNA, the CDR3 is TGCGCCAGCAGTGGAAGGACAGGGGGCAACTATGGCTACACCTTC. Translation gives CASSGRTGGNYGYTF. The variable domain in full, with the rest retrieved from reference TRBV5-1 and TRBJ1-2, is KAGVTQTPRYLIKTRGQQVTLSCSPISGHRSVSWYQQTPGQGLQFLFEYFSETQRNKGNFPGRFSGRQFSNSRSEMNVSTLELGDSALYLCASSGRTGGNYGYTFGSGTRLTVV.